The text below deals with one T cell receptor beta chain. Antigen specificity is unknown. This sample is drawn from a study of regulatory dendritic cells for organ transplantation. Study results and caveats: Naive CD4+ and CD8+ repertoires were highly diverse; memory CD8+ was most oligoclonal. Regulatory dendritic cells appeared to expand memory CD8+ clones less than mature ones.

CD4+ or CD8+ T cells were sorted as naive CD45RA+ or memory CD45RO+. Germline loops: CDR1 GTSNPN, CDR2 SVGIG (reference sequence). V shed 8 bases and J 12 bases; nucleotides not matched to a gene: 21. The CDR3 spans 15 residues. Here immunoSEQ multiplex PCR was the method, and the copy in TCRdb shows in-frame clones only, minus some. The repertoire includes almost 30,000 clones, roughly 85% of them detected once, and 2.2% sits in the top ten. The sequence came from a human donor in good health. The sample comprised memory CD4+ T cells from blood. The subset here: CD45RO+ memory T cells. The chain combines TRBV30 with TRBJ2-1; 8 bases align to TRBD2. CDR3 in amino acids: CARAEPGLGLNRQFF. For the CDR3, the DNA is TGTGCCCGAGCCGAACCGGGACTAGGGCTTAATCGGCAGTTCTTC.